These T cell receptor beta chains were read from a single sample in a study of metastatic and nonmetastatic thyroid tumors. MiXCR was used by TCRdb to re-call the PCR reads. The sample shows 15,000 to 20,000 clones, roughly 24% of them seen only once. The specimen was adjacent normal tissue. These receptors originate from a female donor with papillary thyroid cancer or a benign thyroid nodule (not recorded which). Some clones in this sample may be carry-over from other donors' samples. CDR3s include the opening cysteine and the closing phenylalanine or tryptophan. A D gene is named only where the DNA matches it firmly. Clone size, where shown, is once, few, many, or a class for clones that have expanded.

j_gene: TRBJ1-1; abundance: -; len: 16; v_gene: TRBV15; d_gene: -; CDR3aa: CATSRDATGTRTEAFF; CDR3nt: TGTGCCACCAGCAGAGATGCCACAGGGACGCGGACTGAAGCTTTCTTT
j_gene: TRBJ1-2; abundance: -; len: 14; v_gene: TRBV6-1; d_gene: -; CDR3aa: CASSEIGRTAGYTF; CDR3nt: TGTGCCAGCAGTGAAATCGGACGAACCGCGGGCTACACCTTC
j_gene: TRBJ1-1; abundance: -; len: 14; v_gene: TRBV12-3/TRBV12-4; d_gene: -; CDR3aa: CASSKTGPNTEAFF; CDR3nt: TGTGCCAGCAGCAAGACAGGACCTAACACTGAAGCTTTCTTT
j_gene: TRBJ2-1; abundance: -; len: 14; v_gene: TRBV20-1; d_gene: -; CDR3aa: CSASAGTAGNEQFF; CDR3nt: TGCAGTGCTTCTGCCGGGACAGCGGGTAATGAGCAGTTCTTC
j_gene: TRBJ1-3; abundance: few; len: 14; v_gene: TRBV19; d_gene: -; CDR3aa: CASRGFGAGNTIYF; CDR3nt: TGTGCCAGTAGGGGGTTTGGAGCTGGAAACACCATATATTTT
j_gene: TRBJ2-2; abundance: few; len: 15; v_gene: TRBV28; d_gene: -; CDR3aa: CASSLSSVPTGELFF; CDR3nt: TGTGCCAGCAGTTTATCTTCAGTTCCTACCGGGGAGCTGTTTTTT
j_gene: TRBJ2-5; abundance: -; len: 17; v_gene: TRBV27; d_gene: -; CDR3aa: CAGSHLVRGEGLETQYF; CDR3nt: TGTGCCGGCAGCCACCTCGTGAGGGGGGAGGGCTTAGAGACCCAGTACTTC
j_gene: TRBJ2-2; abundance: -; len: 13; v_gene: TRBV6-1; d_gene: -; CDR3aa: CASSKTNTGELFF; CDR3nt: TGTGCCAGCAGTAAAACGAACACCGGGGAGCTGTTTTTT
j_gene: TRBJ2-7; abundance: -; len: 18; v_gene: TRBV5-1; d_gene: -; CDR3aa: CASSFDLSKGPSSYEQYF; CDR3nt: TGCGCCAGCAGCTTCGATCTTAGCAAGGGCCCCAGCTCCTACGAGCAGTACTTC
j_gene: TRBJ1-5; abundance: -; len: 14; v_gene: TRBV5-1; d_gene: -; CDR3aa: CASSLTGGNQPQHF; CDR3nt: TGCGCCAGCAGCTTGACTGGGGGCAATCAGCCCCAGCATTTT
j_gene: TRBJ1-5; abundance: -; len: 13; v_gene: TRBV7-6; d_gene: -; CDR3aa: CASSSDVNQPQHF; CDR3nt: TGTGCCAGCAGCTCCGACGTGAATCAGCCCCAGCATTTT
j_gene: TRBJ1-1; abundance: -; len: 16; v_gene: TRBV2; d_gene: -; CDR3aa: CASRDGTPLPNTEAFF; CDR3nt: TGTGCCAGCAGGGATGGGACACCACTGCCGAACACTGAAGCTTTCTTT
j_gene: TRBJ2-5; abundance: few; len: 14; v_gene: TRBV2; d_gene: TRBD2; CDR3aa: CASRLGLADATQYF; CDR3nt: TGTGCCAGCAGGTTGGGGCTAGCGGATGCGACCCAGTACTTC
j_gene: TRBJ1-5; abundance: many; len: 14; v_gene: TRBV28; d_gene: TRBD1; CDR3aa: CASTLARGPQPQHF; CDR3nt: TGTGCCAGCACCTTAGCGAGGGGGCCTCAGCCCCAGCATTTT
j_gene: TRBJ2-7; abundance: few; len: 18; v_gene: TRBV6-2/TRBV6-3; d_gene: TRBD2; CDR3aa: CASTPGGERGPTAYEQYF; CDR3nt: TGTGCCAGCACACCGGGGGGGGAGCGGGGGCCTACCGCCTACGAGCAGTACTTC
j_gene: TRBJ1-2; abundance: -; len: 14; v_gene: TRBV20-1; d_gene: -; CDR3aa: CSASPTRTDRGYTF; CDR3nt: TGCAGTGCTAGTCCCACCCGGACAGATCGTGGCTACACCTTC
j_gene: TRBJ2-1; abundance: medium-sized; len: 16; v_gene: TRBV7-3; d_gene: TRBD2; CDR3aa: CASSLGSVAGINEQFF; CDR3nt: TGTGCCAGCAGCCTCGGTTCCGTAGCGGGGATTAATGAGCAGTTCTTC
j_gene: TRBJ2-2; abundance: -; len: 16; v_gene: TRBV20-1; d_gene: TRBD1; CDR3aa: CSAREWDRGGTGELFF; CDR3nt: TGCAGTGCTAGAGAATGGGACAGGGGGGGAACCGGGGAGCTGTTTTTT
j_gene: TRBJ2-7; abundance: medium-sized; len: 12; v_gene: TRBV11-3; d_gene: -; CDR3aa: CASSLRGSEQYF; CDR3nt: TGTGCCAGCAGCTTAAGGGGGTCCGAGCAGTACTTC
j_gene: TRBJ2-6; abundance: few; len: 15; v_gene: TRBV9; d_gene: -; CDR3aa: CASTGSLSGANVLTF; CDR3nt: TGTGCCAGCACAGGTTCTCTCTCTGGGGCCAACGTCCTGACTTTC
j_gene: TRBJ2-2; abundance: -; len: 16; v_gene: TRBV7-3; d_gene: TRBD1; CDR3aa: CASSFGQGGNTGELFF; CDR3nt: TGTGCCAGCAGCTTCGGACAGGGAGGAAACACCGGGGAGCTGTTTTTT
j_gene: TRBJ2-1; abundance: -; len: 15; v_gene: TRBV19; d_gene: TRBD1; CDR3aa: CASSPGTGPYNEQFF; CDR3nt: TGTGCCAGTAGTCCCGGGACAGGGCCCTACAATGAGCAGTTCTTC
j_gene: TRBJ2-3; abundance: -; len: 14; v_gene: TRBV20-1; d_gene: TRBD2; CDR3aa: CSAQRVLAGDTQYF; CDR3nt: TGCAGTGCCCAGAGGGTACTAGCGGGTGATACGCAGTATTTT
j_gene: TRBJ2-1; abundance: -; len: 11; v_gene: TRBV7-3; d_gene: TRBD1; CDR3aa: CASRGTGAEFF; CDR3nt: TGTGCTAGCAGAGGTACAGGGGCGGAGTTCTTC
j_gene: TRBJ2-7; abundance: many; len: 12; v_gene: TRBV5-1; d_gene: TRBD1; CDR3aa: CASSRQGGEQYF; CDR3nt: TGCGCCAGCAGCAGACAGGGCGGCGAGCAGTACTTC
j_gene: TRBJ2-5; abundance: -; len: 16; v_gene: TRBV20-1; d_gene: -; CDR3aa: CSAGLPGDRHQETQYF; CDR3nt: TGCAGTGCTGGCCTCCCGGGGGACAGACACCAAGAGACCCAGTACTTC
j_gene: TRBJ2-7; abundance: few; len: 16; v_gene: TRBV6-2/TRBV6-3; d_gene: TRBD1; CDR3aa: CASSYEVRTGSYEQYF; CDR3nt: TGTGCCAGCAGTTACGAGGTACGGACAGGGAGCTACGAGCAGTACTTC
j_gene: TRBJ1-5; abundance: large; len: 15; v_gene: TRBV19; d_gene: TRBD1; CDR3aa: CASRGPGQRDQPQHF; CDR3nt: TGTGCCAGTCGGGGACCGGGACAGCGGGATCAGCCCCAGCATTTT
j_gene: TRBJ1-2; abundance: -; len: 16; v_gene: TRBV18; d_gene: -; CDR3aa: CASSPNLGGRVYGYTF; CDR3nt: TGTGCCAGCTCACCAAACTTGGGGGGTCGAGTCTATGGCTACACCTTC
j_gene: TRBJ1-1; abundance: -; len: 18; v_gene: TRBV19; d_gene: -; CDR3aa: CASSLLGLGAQGNTEAFF; CDR3nt: TGTGCCAGTAGTTTACTGGGGCTGGGGGCGCAGGGTAATACTGAAGCTTTCTTT
j_gene: TRBJ2-2; abundance: -; len: 14; v_gene: TRBV6-1; d_gene: -; CDR3aa: CASKDLTGNGELFF; CDR3nt: TGTGCCAGCAAAGACCTAACAGGCAACGGGGAGCTGTTTTTT
j_gene: TRBJ2-7; abundance: few; len: 12; v_gene: TRBV12-3/TRBV12-4; d_gene: -; CDR3aa: CASSLDHMEQYF; CDR3nt: TGTGCCAGCAGTTTAGACCACATGGAGCAGTACTTC
j_gene: TRBJ2-2; abundance: -; len: 15; v_gene: TRBV5-1; d_gene: -; CDR3aa: CASTMQRDNTGELFF; CDR3nt: TGCGCCAGCACCATGCAGAGAGACAACACCGGGGAGCTGTTTTTT
j_gene: TRBJ1-2; abundance: few; len: 15; v_gene: TRBV6-5; d_gene: -; CDR3aa: CASSYSAGGTYGYTF; CDR3nt: TGTGCCAGCAGTTACTCGGCAGGTGGGACCTATGGCTACACCTTC
j_gene: TRBJ2-1; abundance: many; len: 15; v_gene: TRBV18; d_gene: TRBD2; CDR3aa: CASSPGLASYNEQFF; CDR3nt: TGTGCCAGCTCACCTGGACTAGCCTCCTACAATGAGCAGTTCTTC
j_gene: TRBJ2-1; abundance: -; len: 14; v_gene: TRBV7-3; d_gene: TRBD2; CDR3aa: CASSPTSGRGEQFF; CDR3nt: TGTGCCAGCAGCCCCACTAGCGGGAGAGGGGAGCAGTTCTTC
j_gene: TRBJ1-3; abundance: few; len: 15; v_gene: TRBV2; d_gene: -; CDR3aa: CASSADITRGNTIYF; CDR3nt: TGTGCCAGCAGTGCGGACATAACGAGAGGAAACACCATATATTTT
j_gene: TRBJ2-1; abundance: -; len: 14; v_gene: TRBV6-1; d_gene: -; CDR3aa: CASSSGVIYNEQFF; CDR3nt: TGTGCCAGCAGTTCGGGAGTGATCTACAATGAGCAGTTCTTC
j_gene: TRBJ2-7; abundance: -; len: 14; v_gene: TRBV24-1; d_gene: -; CDR3aa: CATSDSGSSYEQYF; CDR3nt: TGTGCCACCAGTGATAGCGGTAGCTCCTACGAGCAGTACTTC
j_gene: TRBJ2-3; abundance: -; len: 13; v_gene: TRBV6-1; d_gene: -; CDR3aa: CASSEVGTDTQYF; CDR3nt: TGTGCCAGCAGTGAAGTGGGCACAGATACGCAGTATTTT
j_gene: TRBJ2-7; abundance: -; len: 13; v_gene: TRBV11-2; d_gene: TRBD2; CDR3aa: CAKGRGAGYEQYF; CDR3nt: TGTGCCAAGGGGCGGGGGGCCGGATACGAGCAGTACTTC
j_gene: TRBJ1-1; abundance: -; len: 13; v_gene: TRBV5-1; d_gene: -; CDR3aa: CASSLGGSGEAFF; CDR3nt: TGCGCCAGCAGCTTAGGAGGAAGTGGTGAAGCTTTCTTT
j_gene: TRBJ2-3; abundance: -; len: 15; v_gene: TRBV7-3; d_gene: -; CDR3aa: CASSLTGRAGDTQYF; CDR3nt: TGTGCCAGCAGCTTAACTGGCAGGGCGGGAGATACGCAGTATTTT
j_gene: TRBJ2-1; abundance: -; len: 15; v_gene: TRBV7-2; d_gene: -; CDR3aa: CASSYMRDMRNEQFF; CDR3nt: TGTGCCAGCAGCTATATGCGGGACATGCGGAATGAGCAGTTCTTC
j_gene: TRBJ2-7; abundance: -; len: 13; v_gene: TRBV27; d_gene: -; CDR3aa: CASNQLGSYEQYF; CDR3nt: TGTGCCAGCAACCAGCTAGGGTCCTACGAGCAGTACTTC
j_gene: TRBJ1-1; abundance: -; len: 13; v_gene: TRBV6-1; d_gene: -; CDR3aa: CASSEYGNTEAFF; CDR3nt: TGTGCCAGCAGTGAATACGGCAACACTGAAGCTTTCTTT
j_gene: TRBJ2-5; abundance: -; len: 11; v_gene: TRBV7-6; d_gene: -; CDR3aa: CASSRQETQYF; CDR3nt: TGTGCCAGCAGTCGCCAAGAGACCCAGTACTTC
j_gene: TRBJ1-5; abundance: few; len: 15; v_gene: TRBV27; d_gene: -; CDR3aa: CASRGSGAGNQPQHF; CDR3nt: TGTGCCAGCAGAGGCTCAGGGGCGGGCAATCAGCCCCAGCATTTT
j_gene: TRBJ1-1; abundance: -; len: 12; v_gene: TRBV18; d_gene: -; CDR3aa: CASSQGRTEAFF; CDR3nt: TGTGCCAGCTCACAGGGACGCACTGAAGCTTTCTTT
j_gene: TRBJ2-6; abundance: few; len: 17; v_gene: TRBV12-3/TRBV12-4; d_gene: -; CDR3aa: CASSLGGDLPGANVLTF; CDR3nt: TGTGCCAGCAGTTTGGGGGGAGATCTACCTGGGGCCAACGTCCTGACTTTC
j_gene: TRBJ2-1; abundance: medium-sized; len: 15; v_gene: TRBV11-3; d_gene: TRBD2; CDR3aa: CASSTGLAGYNEQFF; CDR3nt: TGTGCCAGCAGCACAGGACTAGCGGGCTACAATGAGCAGTTCTTC
j_gene: TRBJ2-5; abundance: -; len: 14; v_gene: TRBV20-1; d_gene: TRBD1; CDR3aa: CSADTGGHQETQYF; CDR3nt: TGCAGTGCCGACACAGGGGGTCATCAAGAGACCCAGTACTTC
j_gene: TRBJ1-4; abundance: -; len: 14; v_gene: TRBV30; d_gene: -; CDR3aa: CAWLDRRDHEKLFF; CDR3nt: TGTGCCTGGTTGGATAGGAGGGACCATGAAAAACTGTTCTTT
j_gene: TRBJ1-1; abundance: many; len: 14; v_gene: TRBV4-1; d_gene: -; CDR3aa: CASSQPTVNTEAFF; CDR3nt: TGCGCCAGCAGCCAACCGACAGTGAACACTGAAGCTTTCTTT
j_gene: TRBJ2-6; abundance: -; len: 19; v_gene: TRBV6-2/TRBV6-3; d_gene: TRBD2; CDR3aa: CASSYPTSGRASGANVLTF; CDR3nt: TGTGCCAGCAGTTACCCGACTAGCGGGAGGGCCTCTGGGGCCAACGTCCTGACTTTC